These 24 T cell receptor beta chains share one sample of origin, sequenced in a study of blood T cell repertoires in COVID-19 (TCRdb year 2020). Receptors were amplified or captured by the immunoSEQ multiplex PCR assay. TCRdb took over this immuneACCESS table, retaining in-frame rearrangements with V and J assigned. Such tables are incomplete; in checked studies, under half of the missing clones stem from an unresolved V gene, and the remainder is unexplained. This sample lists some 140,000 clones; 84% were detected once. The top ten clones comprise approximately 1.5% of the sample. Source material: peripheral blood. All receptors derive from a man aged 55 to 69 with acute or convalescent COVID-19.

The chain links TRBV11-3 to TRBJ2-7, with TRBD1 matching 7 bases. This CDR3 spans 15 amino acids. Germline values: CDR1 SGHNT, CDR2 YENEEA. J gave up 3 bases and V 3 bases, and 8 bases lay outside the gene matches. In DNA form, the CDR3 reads TGTGCCAGCAGCTTTTCGACAGGGACAGACTACGAGCAGTACTTC. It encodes CASSFSTGTDYEQYF.

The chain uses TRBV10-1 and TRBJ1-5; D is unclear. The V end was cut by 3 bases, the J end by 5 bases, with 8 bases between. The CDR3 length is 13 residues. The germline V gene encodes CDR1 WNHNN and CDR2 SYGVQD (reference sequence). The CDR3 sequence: CASSDTPDQPQHF. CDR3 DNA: TGCGCCAGCAGTGATACCCCGGATCAGCCCCAGCATTTT.

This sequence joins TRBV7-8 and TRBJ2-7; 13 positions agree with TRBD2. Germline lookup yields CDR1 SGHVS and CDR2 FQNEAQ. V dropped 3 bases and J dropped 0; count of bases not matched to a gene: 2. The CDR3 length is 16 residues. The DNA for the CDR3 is TGTGCCAGCAGCTTCGGGACTAGCGGGGACTCCTACGAGCAGTACTTC. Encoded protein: CASSFGTSGDSYEQYF. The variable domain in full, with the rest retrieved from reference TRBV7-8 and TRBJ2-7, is GAGVSQSPRYKVAKRGQDVALRCDPISGHVSLFWYQQALGQGPEFLTYFQNEAQLDKSGLPSDRFFAERPEGSVSTLKIQRTQQEDSAVYLCASSFGTSGDSYEQYFGPGTRLTVT.

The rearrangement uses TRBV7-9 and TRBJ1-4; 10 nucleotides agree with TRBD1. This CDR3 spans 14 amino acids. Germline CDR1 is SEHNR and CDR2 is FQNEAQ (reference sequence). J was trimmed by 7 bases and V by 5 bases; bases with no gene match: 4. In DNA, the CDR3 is TGTGCCAGCAGCCAGACAGGGGGCGGTGAAAAACTGTTTTTT. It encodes CASSQTGGGEKLFF.

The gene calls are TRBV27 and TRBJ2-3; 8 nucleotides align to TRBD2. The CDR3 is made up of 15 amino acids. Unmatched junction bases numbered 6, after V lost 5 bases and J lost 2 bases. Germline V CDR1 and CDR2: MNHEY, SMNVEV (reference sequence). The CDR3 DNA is TGTGCCAGCAGTACAGCGGGGGCTGTCACAGATACGCAGTATTTT. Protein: CASSTAGAVTDTQYF.

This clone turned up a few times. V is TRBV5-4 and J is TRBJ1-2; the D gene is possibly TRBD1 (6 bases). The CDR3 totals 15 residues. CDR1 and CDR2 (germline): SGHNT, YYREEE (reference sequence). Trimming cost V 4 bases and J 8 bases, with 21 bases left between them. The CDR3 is CASSPGVAGAKGYTF. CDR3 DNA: TGTGCCAGCAGCCCCGGGGTGGCGGGGGCGAAAGGCTACACCTTC.

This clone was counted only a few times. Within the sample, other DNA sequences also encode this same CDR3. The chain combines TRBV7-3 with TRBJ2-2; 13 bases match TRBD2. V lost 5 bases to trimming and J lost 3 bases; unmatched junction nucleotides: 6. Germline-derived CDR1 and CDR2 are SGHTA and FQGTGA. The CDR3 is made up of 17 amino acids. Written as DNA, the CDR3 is TGTGCCAGCAGCGCACTAGCGGGAGGGCCGGACACCGGGGAGCTGTTTTTT. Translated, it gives CASSALAGGPDTGELFF. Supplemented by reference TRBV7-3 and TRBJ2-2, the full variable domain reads GAGVSQTPSNKVTEKGKYVELRCDPISGHTALYWYRQSLGQGPEFLIYFQGTGAADDSGLPNDRFFAVRPEGSVSTLKIQRTERGDSAVYLCASSALAGGPDTGELFFGEGSRLTVL.

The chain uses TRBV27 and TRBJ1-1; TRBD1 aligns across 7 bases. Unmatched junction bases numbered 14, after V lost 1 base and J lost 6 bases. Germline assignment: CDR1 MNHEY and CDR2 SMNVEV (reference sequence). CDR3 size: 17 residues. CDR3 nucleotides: TGTGCCAGCAGTTTATATCTCGTGGGGCAGGGGGTTGCTGAAGCTTTCTTT. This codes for CASSLYLVGQGVAEAFF.

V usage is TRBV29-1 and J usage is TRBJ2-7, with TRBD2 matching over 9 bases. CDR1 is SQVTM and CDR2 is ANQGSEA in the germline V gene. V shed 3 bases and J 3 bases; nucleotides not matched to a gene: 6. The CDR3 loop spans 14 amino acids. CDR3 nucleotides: TGCAGCGTTGATGGGCTAGCGGGGAACTACGAGCAGTACTTC. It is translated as CSVDGLAGNYEQYF.

Here the CDR3 DNA reads TGCGCCAGCAGCTCCGACGGGGTGGATGGCTACACCTTC. Translated, it gives CASSSDGVDGYTF. The chain has TRBV5-1 and TRBJ1-2; D unresolved. The germline CDR1 and CDR2 sequences are SGHRS and YFSETQ. The CDR3 extends over 13 amino acids. Trimming shortened V by 3 bases and J by 6 bases, and 12 bases separated the two germline ends.

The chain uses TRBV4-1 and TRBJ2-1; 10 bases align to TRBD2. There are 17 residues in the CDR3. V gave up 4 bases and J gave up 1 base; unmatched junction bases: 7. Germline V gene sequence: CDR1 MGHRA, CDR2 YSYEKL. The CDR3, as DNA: TGCGCCAGCAGCCCCTTAGCGGGGGGCCTTTCCTACAATGAGCAGTTCTTC. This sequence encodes CASSPLAGGLSYNEQFF.

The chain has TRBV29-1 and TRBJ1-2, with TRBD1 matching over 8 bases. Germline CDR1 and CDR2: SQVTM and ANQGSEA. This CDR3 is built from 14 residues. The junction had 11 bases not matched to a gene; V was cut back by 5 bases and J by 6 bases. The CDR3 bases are TGCAGCGTTCCAAGACAGGGGTTTGAAGATGGCTACACCTTC. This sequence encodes CSVPRQGFEDGYTF.

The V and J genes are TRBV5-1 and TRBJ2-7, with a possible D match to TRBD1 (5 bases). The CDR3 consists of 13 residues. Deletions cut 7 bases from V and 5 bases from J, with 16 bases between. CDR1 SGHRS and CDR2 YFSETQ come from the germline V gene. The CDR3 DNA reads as TGCGCCAGCGGCATACCAGGGTCCCACGAGCAGTACTTC. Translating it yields CASGIPGSHEQYF.

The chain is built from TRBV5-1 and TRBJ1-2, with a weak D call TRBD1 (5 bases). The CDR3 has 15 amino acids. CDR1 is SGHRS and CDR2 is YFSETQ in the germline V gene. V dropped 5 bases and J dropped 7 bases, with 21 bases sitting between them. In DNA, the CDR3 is TGCGCCAGCAGGAAAGCGGGAGGACAATCCGGTGGCTACACCTTC. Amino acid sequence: CASRKAGGQSGGYTF.

CDR3: CASKPTHNYGYTF. In DNA, the CDR3 is TGTGCCAGCAAGCCCACCCATAACTATGGCTACACCTTC. The V gene is TRBV5-6, the J gene TRBJ1-2; D is unresolved. The V gene's germline CDR1 is SGHDT and CDR2 YYEEEE. The length of the CDR3 is 13 residues. The V end lost 6 bases, the J end lost 1 base, and 10 bases lay between the germline ends.

The CDR3 spells CASVGWTGLYGYTF. DNA of the CDR3: TGTGCCAGCGTCGGATGGACAGGACTCTATGGCTACACCTTC. The chain combines TRBV6-5 with TRBJ1-2; TRBD1 agrees at 7 bases. Germline CDR1 and CDR2: MNHEY and SVGAGI. Trimming removed 8 bases from V and 4 bases from J; junction bases left unmatched: 10. This CDR3 is built from 14 residues.

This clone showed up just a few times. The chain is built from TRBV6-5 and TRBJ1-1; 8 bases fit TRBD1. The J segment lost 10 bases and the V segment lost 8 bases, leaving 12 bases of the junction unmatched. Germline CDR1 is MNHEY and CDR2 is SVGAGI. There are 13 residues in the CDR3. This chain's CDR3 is CASPSPGQGSAFF. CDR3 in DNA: TGTGCCAGCCCCAGCCCTGGACAGGGATCAGCTTTCTTT.

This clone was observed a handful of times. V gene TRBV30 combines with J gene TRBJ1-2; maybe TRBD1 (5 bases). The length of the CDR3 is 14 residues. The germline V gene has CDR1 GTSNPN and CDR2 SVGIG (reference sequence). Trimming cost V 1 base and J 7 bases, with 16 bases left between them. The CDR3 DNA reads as TGTGCCTGGAGTGACAGGTCCACATCGGTTGGCTACACCTTC. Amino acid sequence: CAWSDRSTSVGYTF.

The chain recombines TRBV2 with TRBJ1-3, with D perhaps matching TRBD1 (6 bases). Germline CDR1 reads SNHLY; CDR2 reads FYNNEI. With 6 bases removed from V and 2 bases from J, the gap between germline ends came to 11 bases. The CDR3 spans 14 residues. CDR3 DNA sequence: TGTGCCAGCAGGGCAGGGGCTGCTGGAAACACCATATATTTT. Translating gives CASRAGAAGNTIYF.

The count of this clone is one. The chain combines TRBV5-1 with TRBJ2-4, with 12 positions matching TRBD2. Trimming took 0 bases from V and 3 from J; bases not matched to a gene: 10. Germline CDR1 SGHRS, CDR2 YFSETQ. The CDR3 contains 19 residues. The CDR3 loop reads CASSLEGGLAGLVKNIQYF. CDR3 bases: TGCGCCAGCAGCTTGGAGGGAGGACTAGCGGGGCTTGTCAAAAACATTCAGTACTTC.

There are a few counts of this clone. The CDR3 is CASSFRGSSTGELFF. The CDR3 coding sequence is TGTGCCAGCAGCTTTAGGGGCAGCTCCACCGGGGAGCTGTTTTTT. The chain joins TRBV5-4 to TRBJ2-2; weak D call: TRBD1 (5 bases). Trimming cost V 2 bases and J 4 bases, with 12 bases left between them. Germline CDR1 SGHNT, CDR2 YYREEE (reference sequence). The CDR3 has 15 residues. The entire variable domain, with the rest obtained from reference TRBV5-4 and TRBJ2-2, is as follows: ETGVTQSPTHLIKTRGQQVTLRCSSQSGHNTVSWYQQALGQGPQFIFQYYREEENGRGNFPPRFSGLQFPNYSSELNVNALELDDSALYLCASSFRGSSTGELFFGEGSRLTVL.

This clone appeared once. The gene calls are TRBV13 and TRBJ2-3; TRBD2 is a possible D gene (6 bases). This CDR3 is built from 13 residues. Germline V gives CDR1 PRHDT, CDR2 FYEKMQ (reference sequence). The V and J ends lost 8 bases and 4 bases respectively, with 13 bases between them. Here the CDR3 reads CASSTGVADTQYF. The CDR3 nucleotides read TGTGCCAGCTCGACGGGAGTGGCAGATACGCAGTATTTT.

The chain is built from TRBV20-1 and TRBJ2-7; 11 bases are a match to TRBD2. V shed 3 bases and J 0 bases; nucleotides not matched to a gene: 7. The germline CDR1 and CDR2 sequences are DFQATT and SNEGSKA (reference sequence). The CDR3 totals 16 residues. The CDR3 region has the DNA TGCAGTGCTAGTATGCTAGCGGGAGGTACCTCCTACGAGCAGTACTTC. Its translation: CSASMLAGGTSYEQYF.

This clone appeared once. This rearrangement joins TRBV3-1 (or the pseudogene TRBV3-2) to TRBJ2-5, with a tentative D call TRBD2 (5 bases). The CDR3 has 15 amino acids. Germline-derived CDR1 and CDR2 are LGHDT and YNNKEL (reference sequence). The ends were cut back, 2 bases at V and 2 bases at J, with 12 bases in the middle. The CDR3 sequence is CASSQTPGGQETQYF. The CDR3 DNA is TGTGCCAGCAGCCAAACCCCTGGCGGGCAAGAGACCCAGTACTTC.